The present TCR beta chain was sequenced within a study of shared clonotypes between healthy human individuals (TCRdb year 2020). Regarding the study in general: A couple of women and a few men aged 18 to 49 years were included in the cohort. For each donor, CD4 naive and CD4 memory were each run on three plates, CD8 naive on two plates, and CD8 memory on one plate. To estimate repertoire size and how much clonotype sharing occurs between individuals, the study deeply sequenced the blood TCR repertoires of about 5 healthy adults. Different laboratories and diverse techniques were used to prepare libraries and sequence TCR repertoires, to increase sequencing depth and limit assay-specific biases. Each donor's leukapheresis produced roughly between roughly 0.9 and 8.9 billion PBMCs. Results the study describes overall, beyond this receptor: Naive subsets generally had larger estimated clonotype richness than memory subsets did. Because the study included only a small number of donors, the genetic and exposure-history diversity represented was limited. Sharing across a handful of donors was observed for approximately 4.6% of naive CD4, less than 4% of naive CD8, roughly 2.3% of memory CD4, and about 0.39% of memory CD8 clonotypes. Incomplete sequencing was indicated by rarefaction of sorted-subset datasets, despite the large sequencing depth. Clonotypes shared by all four sorted-subset donors showed higher generation probabilities than non-shared clonotypes. Based on pairwise subsampling, the degree of clonotype sharing among donors was expected to be affected by sequencing depth. Sampling was restricted to blood, and TCR repertoires in tissues likely differ from the TCR repertoires found in blood.

The donors were healthy, HIV-negative adults who had no recently reported acute infections or vaccinations. Every donor was a Caucasian adult living in Nashville, Tennessee, USA. CD4+ T cells were enriched through magnetic negative selection, after which naive cells were positively selected on CD45RA and the remaining negative fraction served as the memory subset. Blood was obtained by leukapheresis, after which PBMCs were separated by Ficoll-Histopaque density gradient centrifugation and cryopreserved in liquid nitrogen vapor phase. Analytical flow cytometry was used to check the purity and quantity of every magnetically sorted T cell population. Each sorted fraction had its genomic DNA isolated and then quantified by UV absorbance on a Nanodrop 2000c. A note on this clone: The specificity of this receptor is unknown. Base-call qualities are not available, and no considerably larger clone is one nucleotide away.

The CDR3 sequence holds 16 residues, the cysteine and phenylalanine included. Only the CDR3 part of the read is kept: 48 bases, read in frame from the first base. The germline V gene encodes CDR1 SGHRS and CDR2 YFSETQ. V loses 4 bases at its end and J loses 2 bases; junction bases beyond the gene matches: 5. TCR CDR3 regions were amplified from genomic DNA by multiplex PCR using the deep immunoSEQ assay. For each cell subset, the extracted genomic DNA was distributed evenly across all wells of several immunoSEQ 96-well plates, and each plate served as one replicate. For sorted subsets, each replicate PCR was loaded with about 0.2 ug genomic DNA, equivalent to 32,000 or so T cell genomes. Purified libraries were measured with a Qubit 3.0 fluorometer, size-checked on a Bioanalyzer 2100, and measured again with the KAPA Library Quantification kit. Every immunoSEQ 96-well plate was sequenced on a separate single-read 150-cycle Illumina NextSeq 550 flow cell. From the authors' description of their analysis: Because only junctional sequences without quality scores were contained in the immunoSEQ output, filtering matching that applied to full-length reads could not be performed. Sequences were annotated with PyIR, a Python wrapper for IgBLAST v1.9, using IMGT germline references to assign V/J genes and CDR3. Any read was removed if the V/J assignment was weak (E-value above 1e-6), the CDR3 was missing, or the read contained stop codons, out-of-frame junctions, or ambiguous translated residues. V3J clonotypes were defined as sequences sharing an identical inferred V gene, J gene, and CDR3 amino acid sequence. Percentage overlap between repertoires was computed as shared unique clonotypes divided by the size of the smaller repertoire. Repertoire richness was assessed with RTK rarefaction, the Chao1 estimator, and Recon v2.1 estimates of unobserved clonotypes. Generation probabilities were computed with OLGA for all TCRbeta clonotypes obtained by the gDNA method from a handful of donors. Held by TCRdb, this immuneACCESS table contains in-frame sequences only and omits some clones. Under half of the omission traces to an unresolved V gene where checked; the cause of the rest is unknown. That table furnishes V, J and clone size, whereas the DNA furnished D and trimming. The sample table lists fewer than 2.5 million clones, 93% of them with a count of one. The top ten constitute approximately 0.36% of the sample.

The sample taken for sequencing was naive CD4+ T cells from PBMCs. The cell subset or site tag for this specimen amounts to: CD45RA+ positively selected. This chain joins TRBV5-1 to TRBJ2-2, and TRBD1 aligns with 10 junction nucleotides. The sequence came from a man aged 18 to 30 in good health. Some clones in this sample may be carry-over from other donors' samples. CDR3 protein: CASSTDRGTNTGELFF. The sequence in DNA is TGCGCCAGCAGCACGGACAGGGGGACTAACACCGGGGAGCTGTTTTTT.